What follows are 32 T cell receptor beta chains derived from one specimen sequenced in a study of tumor-infiltrating lymphocytes in primary liver carcinoma. TCR beta cDNA was reverse-transcribed from roughly 520 ng of total RNA. The reaction used a constant-region primer and ProtoScript II reverse transcriptase. Three-round nested multiplex PCR performed with slightly modified ARM-PCR produced the TCR beta libraries. Two initial PCR rounds of 10 to 11 cycles each paired TRBV1-TRBV30 forward primers with a C-beta reverse primer. Using its own MiXCR run on the multiplex PCR reads, TCRdb lists one record per CDR3 protein. The table records about 54,000 distinct CDR3 sequences, over 65% of them present only once. Both RNA and DNA were isolated together from about 19-30 mg of bulk tissue that had not been sorted. The material sequenced was liver tumor tissue from sampling region 2. The sample's subset: tumor region T2, inferior pole. The receptors here all came from a middle-aged man with primary liver carcinoma and hepatitis B virus infection.

Comment on this clonotype: In this CDR3 the conserved last residue, phenylalanine or tryptophan, is missing, so a read error is likely. V gene TRBV11-2 combines with J gene TRBJ2-2, with TRBD1 as a possible D gene (6 bases). Germline V lookup: CDR1 SGHAT, CDR2 FQNNGV. This CDR3 is 19 amino acids long. The CDR3 DNA sequence: TGTGCCAGCAGCTTAGATCGAGGGGGAGTGCGCTCGAACACAGGGGAGCTGTTTCTT. Translation gives CASSLDRGGVRSNTGELFL.

Notes on this clonotype: Possible read error: a much larger clone is one base away. V gene TRBV7-9 combines with J gene TRBJ2-1; no definite D call. CDR1 and CDR2 from the germline V gene are SEHNR and FQNEAQ (reference sequence). The CDR3 consists of 17 residues. This CDR3 is CASSLQLVGENYYEQFF. Written as DNA, the CDR3 is TGTGCCAGCAGCTTACAATTGGTTGGCGAAAACTACTATGAGCAGTTCTTC.

This clonotype appeared once. Just one base apart from a much larger clone, this may be a read error. CDR3: CATSDRRTTDQETQYF. CDR3 DNA sequence: TGTGCCACCAGTGATAGGCGGACGACGGACCAAGAGACCCAGTACTTC. The chain has TRBV24-1 and TRBJ2-5; D uncertain. The CDR3 consists of 16 residues. V shed 3 bases and J shed 0 bases, with 13 bases lying between them. The germline V gene encodes CDR1 KGHDR and CDR2 SFDVKD.

This clonotype was observed once. Germline and junction disagree at one end, which may indicate a read error. The gene calls are TRBV6-6 and TRBJ2-1; possibly TRBD1 or TRBD2 for D (5 bases each). Per germline, CDR1 MNHNY and CDR2 SVGAGI (reference sequence). The CDR3 has 12 amino acids. The CDR3 bases are TGTGCCAGTAGGCACGGGGCTAACAAGCAGCTCTTC. Its protein product is CASRHGANKQLF.

This clonotype has just one count. Being one base from a much bigger clone, this may be a read error. The chain carries TRBV2 and TRBJ2-1; tentative D call: TRBD2 (5 bases). The CDR3 is 13 residues long. Trimming took off 9 bases at V and 8 bases at J, with 17 bases between the two ends. Germline-derived CDR1 and CDR2 are SNHLY and FYNNEI. The CDR3 sequence: CARSPGLVDEQFF. CDR3 nucleotide sequence: TGTGCCAGGAGCCCCGGACTCGTCGATGAGCAGTTCTTC.

Remarks on this clonotype: One end of the junction is discordant with germline, which a read error may explain. The rearrangement links TRBV14 to TRBJ2-5; D uncertain. The CDR3 consists of 17 residues. Germline CDR1 SGHDN, CDR2 FVKESK. The chain's CDR3 is CTSNQDHAPEFQGTQYF. The CDR3 DNA reads as TGTACCAGCAACCAAGACCACGCCCCGGAGTTCCAAGGGACCCAGTACTTC.

The CDR3: CASSAGRFPEPQHF. The CDR3 region has the DNA TGTGCCAGCAGCGCCGGACGGTTCCCCGAGCCCCAGCATTTT. The rearrangement joins TRBV11-2 to TRBJ1-5, with D unresolved. The ends were cut back, 5 bases at V and 8 bases at J, with 16 bases in the middle. Germline CDR1 and CDR2: SGHAT and FQNNGV. The CDR3 is made up of 14 amino acids.

The CDR3 DNA follows: TGCAGTGCCGGAGCGGGAGGGGGTTGCAATGAGCAGTTCTTC. Protein: CSAGAGGGCNEQFF. The chain joins TRBV20-1 to TRBJ2-1, with 10 bases identical to TRBD2. V shed 6 bases and J 6 bases; nucleotides not matched to a gene: 8. The germline gives CDR1 DFQATT, CDR2 SNEGSKA (reference sequence). CDR3 length equals 14 residues.

The genes are TRBV6-5 and TRBJ2-1; the D is unclear. Trimming removed 5 bases from V and 3 bases from J, with 14 bases in between. CDR1 and CDR2 from the germline V gene are MNHEY and SVGAGI. CDR3 length equals 15 residues. This CDR3 reads CASSPDSYFYNEQFF. The CDR3 nucleotides read TGTGCCAGCAGTCCTGATTCCTACTTCTACAATGAGCAGTTCTTC.

This clonotype showed up many times. The chain recombines TRBV12-3 or TRBV12-4 with TRBJ2-5; D is unresolved. The CDR3 covers 13 residues. The V end was cut by 6 bases, the J end by 3 bases, with 11 bases between. CDR3 nucleotide sequence: TGTGCCAGCAGCCGTACTACAAAAGAGACCCAGTACTTC. It encodes CASSRTTKETQYF.

A word on this clonotype: No conserved phenylalanine or tryptophan is present at the end of the CDR3, so a read error is the likely explanation. The chain links TRBV10-1 to TRBJ2-7; D gene ambiguous. CDR3 length equals 14 residues. Looked up from germline, CDR1 is WNHNN and CDR2 is SYGVQD (reference sequence). The germline V and J ends were trimmed by 4 bases and 4 bases, with 14 bases remaining between them. CDR3: CASSGAGPCYEQYS. The CDR3 DNA reads TGCGCCAGCAGTGGGGCTGGCCCATGTTACGAGCAGTACTCC.

About this clonotype itself: The conserved final phenylalanine or tryptophan is absent from the CDR3, which likely points to a read error. This chain uses TRBV11-2 with TRBJ2-7, with 12 bases that match TRBD2. V dropped 2 bases and J dropped 5; count of bases not matched to a gene: 13. The germline V gene has CDR1 SGHAT and CDR2 FQNNGV. CDR3 size: 18 residues. CDR3 residues: CASSLRLGLAGGSHEQYL. The CDR3, as DNA: TGTGCCAGCAGCTTACGATTGGGACTAGCGGGTGGGTCCCACGAGCAGTACTTG.

Comment on this clonotype: One junction end disagrees with the germline gene, perhaps due to a read error. The chain recombines TRBV24-1 with TRBJ2-2, with TRBD1 identical over 9 bases. Germline CDR1 KGHDR, CDR2 SFDVKD. The CDR3 has 15 residues. The CDR3 DNA reads as TGTGTCACCAGTACAACAGGGGGCAACACCGGGGAGCTGTCTTTT. Translating gives CVTSTTGGNTGELSF.

Notes on this clonotype: Given a much more abundant clone one base away, this may be a read error. V and J are TRBV5-1 and TRBJ2-5; unclear D gene. This CDR3 spans 12 amino acids. From germline, CDR1 is SGHRS and CDR2 YFSETQ. The CDR3 protein is CVSSSIGETQYF. Written as DNA, the CDR3 is TGCGTCAGCAGCTCTATAGGAGAGACCCAGTACTTC.

On this clonotype itself: The missing conserved phenylalanine or tryptophan at the end of this CDR3 makes a read error likely. It is unclear where the CDR3 begins or ends on the DNA, so no DNA is shown, and the CDR3 is as TCRdb lists it. The chain carries TRBV11-2 and TRBJ2-2; TRBD2, as called in the table, went unchecked against the DNA. In germline, CDR1 is SGHAT, CDR2 FQNNGV. The CDR3 sequence runs 16 residues, both termini included. CDR3 residues: CASSLVALAGTGELFI.

Notes on this clonotype: One end of the junction fails to match germline, which may point to a read error. The V and J genes are TRBV5-5 and TRBJ2-1; tentatively, D is TRBD2 (5 bases). The CDR3 extends over 14 amino acids. CDR1 SGHKS and CDR2 YYEKEE come from the germline V gene (reference sequence). CDR3 sequence: CASSLAEGPNEQFF. DNA for the CDR3: TGTGCCAGCAGCTTAGCGGAAGGGCCGAATGAACAGTTCTTC.

This clonotype was seen a few times. Its ends do not fully match the called genes, so a read error is possible. The chain combines TRBV4-1 with TRBJ2-7; D ambiguous. Germline V gene lookup returns CDR1 MGHRA and CDR2 YSYEKL. The CDR3 length is 14 residues. This chain's CDR3 is CASSRARRGYEQYF. In DNA form, the CDR3 reads TGTGCCAGCAGCCGAGCCCGACGAGGCTACGAGCAGTACTTC.

This clonotype came up once. In this CDR3 the conserved last residue, phenylalanine or tryptophan, is missing, so a read error is likely. V is TRBV6-5 and J is TRBJ2-7, with D possibly being TRBD1 (5 bases). Germline lookup yields CDR1 MNHEY and CDR2 SVGAGI. The CDR3 runs 14 residues. V was shortened by 7 bases and J by 2 bases, with 15 bases between the two germline ends. This CDR3 is CASTSWGRTYEQYL. The CDR3 coding sequence is TGTGCCAGCACTTCTTGGGGCAGGACCTACGAGCAGTACCTC.

The chain carries TRBV29-1 and TRBJ2-5, with 10 positions matching TRBD1. Germline CDR1 SQVTM, CDR2 ANQGSEA. Germline trimming cut 4 bases from V and 4 bases from J; bases unmatched to any gene: 3. This CDR3 comprises 13 residues. The CDR3 region has the DNA TGCAGCGTTGGACAGGGGGCTCTAGAGACCCAGTACTTC. The encoded protein is CSVGQGALETQYF. Supplemented by reference TRBV29-1 and TRBJ2-5, the full variable domain reads SAVISQKPSRDICQRGTSLTIQCQVDSQVTMMFWYRQQPGQSLTLIATANQGSEATYESGFVIDKFPISRPNLTFSTLTVSNMSPEDSSIYLCSVGQGALETQYFGPGTRLLVL.

The chain links TRBV11-1 to TRBJ2-7; 9 bases are shared with TRBD1. The germline gives CDR1 SGHAT, CDR2 FQDESV (reference sequence). V lost 10 bases and J lost 3; bases outside the gene matches: 10. CDR3 length: 14 amino acids. In DNA, the CDR3 is TGTGCCAACAACCCTGCGACAGGGGGCTACGAGCAGTACTTC. This translates into CANNPATGGYEQYF.

On this clonotype: At one end, the junction sequence differs from germline, possibly due to a read error. The chain links TRBV4-1 to TRBJ2-2; D might be TRBD1 or TRBD2, each matching 5 bases. Germline V gives CDR1 MGHRA, CDR2 YSYEKL. The CDR3 is made up of 18 amino acids. The DNA of the CDR3 is TGCGCCAGCAGCCAAGATCCCCCTCGGGGAGCGGACACCGGGGAGCTGTTTTTC. This translates into CASSQDPPRGADTGELFF.

A few counts support this clonotype. The chain carries TRBV20-1 and TRBJ2-1, with 10 bases that match TRBD1. Losses at the gene ends were 5 bases for V and 12 bases for J; bases not matched to a gene: 13. The germline V gene has CDR1 DFQATT and CDR2 SNEGSKA (reference sequence). The CDR3 loop spans 14 amino acids. CDR3 nucleotides: TGCAGTGCTTACGGGACAGGGGTATCTTTCGGGCAGTTCTTC. Translation: CSAYGTGVSFGQFF.

This clonotype was counted once. One end of the junction varies from germline; a read error may be responsible. The gene calls are TRBV7-3 and TRBJ2-1; TRBD2 matches 8 bases. This CDR3 spans 15 amino acids. In germline, CDR1 is SGHTA, CDR2 FQGTGA. CDR3 amino acids: CGSSPRGGLGNEQFF. The DNA for the CDR3 is TGTGGCAGCAGCCCCCGGGGGGGCCTGGGGAATGAGCAGTTCTTC. Full variable domain (rest looked up from reference TRBV7-3 and TRBJ2-1): GAGVSQTPSNKVTEKGKYVELRCDPISGHTALYWYRQSLGQGPEFLIYFQGTGAADDSGLPNDRFFAVRPEGSVSTLKIQRTERGDSAVYLCGSSPRGGLGNEQFFGPGTRLTVL.

This clonotype is medium-sized by share. This chain joins TRBV28 and TRBJ2-7; 9 bases map to TRBD1. This CDR3 spans 18 amino acids. The V and J ends lost 3 bases and 2 bases, in that order; junction bases with no gene match: 14. The germline gives CDR1 MDHEN, CDR2 SYDVKM. For the CDR3, the DNA is TGTGCCAGCAGTTTGGGTCCAGGGACAGGGCTAGGGGCCTACGAGCAGTACTTC. Encoded protein: CASSLGPGTGLGAYEQYF. Together with reference TRBV28 and TRBJ2-7, the CDR3 gives the full variable domain: DVKVTQSSRYLVKRTGEKVFLECVQDMDHENMFWYRQDPGLGLRLIYFSYDVKMKEKGDIPEGYSVSREKKERFSLILESASTNQTSMYLCASSLGPGTGLGAYEQYFGPGTRLTVT.

A note on this clonotype: An end of the junction differs from the germline gene, which may be a read error. The rearrangement uses TRBV11-2 and TRBJ2-1, with D hard to call. The CDR3 extends over 15 amino acids. Germline V gene sequence: CDR1 SGHAT, CDR2 FQNNGV. For the CDR3, the DNA is TGTGCCAGCGGCCTCCCCAGCGTAGCCTACAATGAACAGTTCTTC. Its translation: CASGLPSVAYNEQFF.

This clonotype occurred many times. The rearrangement uses TRBV29-1 and TRBJ2-1; D is perhaps TRBD2 (5 bases). This CDR3 is 12 amino acids long. Per germline, CDR1 SQVTM and CDR2 ANQGSEA. Between the trimmed V and J ends, which lost 4 bases and 7 bases, there was a span of 11 bases. The CDR3 nucleotides read TGCAGCGTTGGTCGGACTTCAAATGAGCAGTTCTTC. Protein sequence: CSVGRTSNEQFF.

This chain connects TRBV5-6 to TRBJ2-1, with unresolved D. Germline assignment: CDR1 SGHDT and CDR2 YYEEEE. V was cut by 6 bases and J by 2 bases, with 15 bases left in between. The CDR3 runs 15 residues. The CDR3 DNA follows: TGTGCCAGCACCCCGGGCGCGCCCCCCTACAATGAGCAGTTCTTC. Protein product: CASTPGAPPYNEQFF.

With regard to this clonotype: Germline is not matched at one junction end, which may reflect a read error. The V call is TRBV11-2, the J call TRBJ2-3; D is perhaps TRBD2 (5 bases). This CDR3 is 20 amino acids long. Looked up from germline, CDR1 is SGHAT and CDR2 is FQNNGV. CDR3 nucleotides: TGTGCCACCAGCCCCCATGACCCCCTGCAGATAGCGAGAAGCGCAGATACGCAGTATTTT. This gives the protein CATSPHDPLQIARSADTQYF. The full variable domain, in which reference TRBV11-2 and TRBJ2-3 provide the parts outside the CDR3, is EAGVAQSPRYKIIEKRQSVAFWCNPISGHATLYWYQQILGQGPKLLIQFQNNGVVDDSQLPKDRFSAERLKGVDSTLKIQPAKLEDSAVYLCATSPHDPLQIARSADTQYFGPGTRLTVL.

This clonotype occurred many times. The chain links TRBV4-2 to TRBJ2-3; D call uncertain. The CDR3 spans 16 residues. The germline V gene has CDR1 LGHNA and CDR2 YNFKEQ. With 1 base removed from V and 0 bases from J, the gap between germline ends came to 11 bases. This CDR3 reads CASSQGNLDSTDTQYF. The CDR3 DNA sequence: TGTGCCAGCAGCCAAGGGAACCTAGATAGCACAGATACGCAGTATTTT.

This clonotype was picked up one time. One base away lies a much larger clone, so this may be a sequencing read error. The missing conserved phenylalanine or tryptophan at the end of this CDR3 makes a read error likely. This chain joins TRBV7-9 and TRBJ2-2, with D hard to call. The CDR3 consists of 15 residues. V shed 5 bases and J shed 6 bases, with 16 bases lying between them. Germline CDR1 reads SEHNR; CDR2 reads FQNEAQ (reference sequence). CDR3 nucleotides: TGTGCCAGCAGCCCTCCACACAACGGTTCCGGGGAGCTGTTTATT. Its translation is CASSPPHNGSGELFI.

Concerning this clonotype: This likely comes from a read error, as the CDR3 has no conserved phenylalanine or tryptophan at its end. The chain joins TRBV4-1 to TRBJ2-1; unclear D gene. Trimming left V 0 bases short and J 0 bases short, with 12 bases between. The CDR3 spans 17 residues. CDR1 is MGHRA, CDR2 YSYEKL, per germline. The CDR3 loop is CASSQDRPVSSYNEQFL. The CDR3 DNA reads TGCGCCAGCAGCCAAGATAGACCGGTTAGCTCCTACAATGAGCAGTTCTTA.

This clonotype appeared once. No conserved phenylalanine or tryptophan ends this CDR3, so it is likely a read error. The CDR3 reads CASSLGGPEQYC. CDR3 DNA sequence: TGTGCCAGCAGCCTAGGGGGTCCTGAGCAGTACTGC. The chain links TRBV4-2 to TRBJ2-7; TRBD1 is a possible D gene (6 bases). There are 12 residues in the CDR3. The V gene's germline CDR1 is LGHNA and CDR2 YNFKEQ. Trimming pared 4 bases from V and 7 bases from J, leaving 11 bases between.